This T cell receptor (beta chain) was sequenced in a study of shared clonotypes between healthy human individuals. Generated by immunoSEQ multiplex PCR, the TCRdb table keeps only in-frame clones and is missing some. This sample has over a million clones, with nearly 99% found just once. The CDR3 extends over 17 amino acids. Trimming cost V 0 bases and J 6 bases; bases outside gene matches: 9. Germline V gene sequence: CDR1 MNHEY, CDR2 SMNVEV (reference sequence). The material sequenced was naive CD4+ T cells sorted from blood. Described subset: CD45RA+ positively selected. The origin of this receptor is a young man in good health. The chain carries TRBV27 and TRBJ1-5; TRBD1 matches at 9 bases. The CDR3 nucleotides read TGTGCCAGCAGTTTATCGGCTACAGGGGGCCGGAGTCAGCCCCAGCATTTT. This sequence encodes CASSLSATGGRSQPQHF.